This T cell receptor (beta chain) was profiled in a study of T-cell memory formation after mild COVID-19. Study overall: TCR clusters were mostly confined to one donor each.

5'RACE, which relied on constant-segment primers, yielded TCR alpha and TCR beta cDNA libraries carrying sample barcodes and UMIs. TCRdb called the 5' RACE reads again in MiXCR, with one record for every CDR3 protein. The sample includes 400,000 to 550,000 distinct CDR3 sequences, approximately 23% of them seen just once. This clonotype was counted only a few times. Its antigen remains unknown. Points from the study as a whole: For contracting clones, CD4+ ones sat mainly in CM and EM, CD8+ in EMRA. Whereas later expanders leaned CD4+, clones contracting day 15 to 85 showed a balanced CD4/CD8 makeup.

The TCR originated in an adult woman who had mild COVID-19 (a few samples of this study predate the infection). Cell type and time point are not known. The specimen was PBMCs or a T cell subset sorted from them (not recorded which).

The CDR3 is CASKRQGPYEQYF. The CDR3 DNA reads as TGTGCCAGCAAACGACAGGGTCCCTACGAGCAGTACTTC. This chain connects TRBV11-1 to TRBJ2-7; 7 positions agree with TRBD1. The CDR3 extends over 13 amino acids. Looked up from germline, CDR1 is SGHAT and CDR2 is FQDESV (reference sequence). V trimming: 7 bases; J trimming: 2 bases; junction bases outside the gene matches: 5.